These 9 T cell receptor beta chains came from one sample sequenced in a study of cytomegalovirus exposure and HLA in healthy donors. The assay was immunoSEQ multiplex PCR, and TCRdb's table has in-frame clones only and misses some. This repertoire shows around 300,000 clones, 88% found once; its top ten account for around 0.92%. The sequenced sample consisted of PBMCs. The receptors shown here come from a young woman in good health and CMV-seronegative.

This rearrangement joins TRBV5-1 to TRBJ2-3; 8 nucleotides line up with TRBD2. Per germline, CDR1 SGHRS and CDR2 YFSETQ. Trimming took 5 bases from V and 0 from J; bases not matched to a gene: 11. The CDR3 consists of 17 residues. The CDR3 nucleotides read TGCGCCAGCAGAACGGGGGGGGCCTTCTCTAGCACAGATACGCAGTATTTT. Amino acids: CASRTGGAFSSTDTQYF.

This sequence joins TRBV5-1 and TRBJ2-3; the D gene is possibly TRBD2 (5 bases). Per the germline V gene, CDR1 is SGHRS and CDR2 is YFSETQ. This CDR3 region has 15 residues. V was cut by 0 bases and J by 3 bases, with 11 bases left in between. Here the CDR3 DNA reads TGCGCCAGCAGCTTGGGAGGGCGCGGGACAGATACGCAGTATTTT. This encodes CASSLGGRGTDTQYF.

The chain recombines TRBV27 with TRBJ1-1; TRBD1 matches 9 bases. Germline-derived CDR1 and CDR2 are MNHEY and SMNVEV (reference sequence). This CDR3 comprises 13 residues. V trimming: 5 bases; J trimming: 4 bases; junction bases outside the gene matches: 2. The CDR3 region is CASSTGGFTEAFF. CDR3 in DNA: TGTGCCAGCAGTACAGGGGGCTTCACTGAAGCTTTCTTT.

The V call is TRBV29-1, the J call TRBJ1-1; the match to TRBD1 covers 11 bases. The CDR3 spans 16 residues. Germline V gene data show CDR1 as SQVTM and CDR2 as ANQGSEA. The J segment lost 7 bases and the V segment lost 4 bases, leaving 14 bases of the junction unmatched. DNA for the CDR3: TGCAGCGTTGTGGGGGTAACGGACAGGGGGCGGAATGAAGCTTTCTTT. Translation: CSVVGVTDRGRNEAFF. Full variable domain (rest looked up from reference TRBV29-1 and TRBJ1-1): SAVISQKPSRDICQRGTSLTIQCQVDSQVTMMFWYRQQPGQSLTLIATANQGSEATYESGFVIDKFPISRPNLTFSTLTVSNMSPEDSSIYLCSVVGVTDRGRNEAFFGQGTRLTVV.

The genes are TRBV25-1 and TRBJ2-7, with 12 bases that match TRBD2. V shed 5 bases and J 2 bases; nucleotides not matched to a gene: 4. CDR3 length equals 15 residues. Germline V lookup: CDR1 MGHDK, CDR2 SYGVNS. The CDR3 DNA follows: TGTGCCAGCAGTTTCTGGACTAGCGGGACCTACGAGCAGTACTTC. This translates into CASSFWTSGTYEQYF.

The chain recombines TRBV27 with TRBJ2-7; D unresolved. The CDR3 extends over 16 amino acids. V gave up 6 bases and J gave up 3 bases, with 21 bases separating them. Germline V lookup: CDR1 MNHEY, CDR2 SMNVEV (reference sequence). The CDR3 DNA sequence: TGTGCCAGCAGCTCACCTCGTGGCCTGCCATTCTACGAGCAGTACTTC. Protein sequence: CASSSPRGLPFYEQYF.

This clone was detected once. The V gene is TRBV4-3, the J gene TRBJ1-1; 8 nucleotides match TRBD1. This CDR3 is 14 amino acids long. With 1 base clipped from V and 8 bases from J, the junction kept 6 bases outside the gene matches. CDR1 LGHNA and CDR2 YSLEER come from the germline V gene. For the CDR3, the DNA is TGCGCCAGCAGCCAAGTGGTCCGGGACAGGGAAGCTTTCTTT. It specifies CASSQVVRDREAFF.

The chain is built from TRBV4-3 and TRBJ2-7, with 9 bases that match TRBD1. The V gene's germline CDR1 is LGHNA and CDR2 YSLEER. The CDR3 covers 16 residues. V shed 4 bases and J 2 bases; nucleotides not matched to a gene: 9. This chain's CDR3 is CASSLRVTGGPYEQYF. The CDR3 region has the DNA TGCGCCAGCAGCCTGCGCGTGACAGGGGGTCCCTACGAGCAGTACTTC.

The J gene is TRBJ2-2, the V gene TRBV6-5; perhaps TRBD2 as D (6 bases). The ends were cut back, 6 bases at V and 1 base at J, with 9 bases in the middle. The CDR3 has 14 residues. CDR1 is MNHEY and CDR2 is SVGAGI in the germline V gene. CDR3 in amino acids: CASSFSGNTGELFF. CDR3 sequence (DNA): TGTGCCAGCAGCTTTAGCGGGAACACCGGGGAGCTGTTTTTT.